The clone carrying this T cell receptor beta chain was seen ten or more times. The table came from immunoSEQ multiplex PCR; TCRdb's copy has only in-frame clones and leaves some out. The profile shows 100,000 to 150,000 clones, 70% to 90% of them singletons. The sample comes from a study of control samples from healthy donors and cancer patients. In germline, CDR1 is SGHAT, CDR2 FQNNGV. The CDR3 loop spans 15 amino acids. Germline trimming cut 5 bases from V and 7 bases from J; bases unmatched to any gene: 8. Sequences were obtained from blood. This TCR came from a man between 50 and 59 years old in good health. This chain connects TRBV11-2 to TRBJ1-4; the match to TRBD1 covers 9 bases. The CDR3 nucleotides are TGTGCCAGCAGCCTCACAGGGGGCCTAGGTGAAAAACTGTTTTTT. As protein: CASSLTGGLGEKLFF.